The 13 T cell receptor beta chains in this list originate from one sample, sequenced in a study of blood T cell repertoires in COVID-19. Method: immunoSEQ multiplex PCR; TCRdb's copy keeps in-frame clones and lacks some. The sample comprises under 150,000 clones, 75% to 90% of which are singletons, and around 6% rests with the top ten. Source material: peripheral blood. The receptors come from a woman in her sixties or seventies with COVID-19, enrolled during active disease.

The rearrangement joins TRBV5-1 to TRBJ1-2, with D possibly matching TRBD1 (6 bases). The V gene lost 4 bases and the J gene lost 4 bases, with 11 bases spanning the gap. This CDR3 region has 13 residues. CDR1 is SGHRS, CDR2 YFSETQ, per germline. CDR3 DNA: TGCGCCAGCAGCGAGGACAGTGCCTATGGCTACACCTTC. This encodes CASSEDSAYGYTF.

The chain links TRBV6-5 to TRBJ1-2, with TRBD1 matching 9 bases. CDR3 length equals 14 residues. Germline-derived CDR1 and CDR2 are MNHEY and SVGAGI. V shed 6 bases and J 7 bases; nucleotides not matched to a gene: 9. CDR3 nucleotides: TGTGCCAGCAGGGCCGGGACAGGGATTGGTGGCTACACCTTC. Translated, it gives CASRAGTGIGGYTF.

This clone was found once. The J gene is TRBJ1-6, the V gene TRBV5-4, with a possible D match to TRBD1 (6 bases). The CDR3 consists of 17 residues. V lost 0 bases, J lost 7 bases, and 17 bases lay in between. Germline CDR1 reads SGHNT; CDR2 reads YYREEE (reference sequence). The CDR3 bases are TGTGCCAGCAGCTTGGGGAGGGGGGGCCCGAGGAATTCACCCCTCCACTTT. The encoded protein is CASSLGRGGPRNSPLHF.

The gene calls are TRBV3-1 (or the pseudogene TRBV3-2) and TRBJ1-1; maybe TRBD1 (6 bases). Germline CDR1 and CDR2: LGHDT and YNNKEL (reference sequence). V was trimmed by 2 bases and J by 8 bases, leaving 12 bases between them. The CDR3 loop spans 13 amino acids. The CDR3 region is CASSQMTGTEAFF. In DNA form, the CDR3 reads TGTGCCAGCAGCCAAATGACAGGTACCGAAGCTTTCTTT.

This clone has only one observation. This chain's CDR3 is CAISPGTVNTEAFF. DNA of the CDR3: TGTGCCATCAGCCCCGGGACAGTGAACACTGAAGCTTTCTTT. V usage is TRBV10-3 and J usage is TRBJ1-1, with 7 bases identical to TRBD1. Germline trimming cut 6 bases from V and 0 bases from J; bases unmatched to any gene: 4. Looked up from germline, CDR1 is ENHRY and CDR2 is SYGVKD. The CDR3 has 14 residues.

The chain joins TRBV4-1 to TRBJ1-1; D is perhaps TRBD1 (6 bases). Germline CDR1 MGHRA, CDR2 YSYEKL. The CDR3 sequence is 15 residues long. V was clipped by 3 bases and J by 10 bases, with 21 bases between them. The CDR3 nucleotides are TGCGCCAGCAGCCAGGTGACAGGTACAGCGCAGGGAGCTTTCTTT. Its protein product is CASSQVTGTAQGAFF.

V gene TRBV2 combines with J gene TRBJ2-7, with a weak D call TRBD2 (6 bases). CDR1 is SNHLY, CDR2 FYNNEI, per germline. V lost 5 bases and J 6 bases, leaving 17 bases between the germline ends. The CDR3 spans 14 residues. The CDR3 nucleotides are TGTGCCAGCAGTTACACCCGATCCGGGGGCGAGCAGTACTTC. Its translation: CASSYTRSGGEQYF.

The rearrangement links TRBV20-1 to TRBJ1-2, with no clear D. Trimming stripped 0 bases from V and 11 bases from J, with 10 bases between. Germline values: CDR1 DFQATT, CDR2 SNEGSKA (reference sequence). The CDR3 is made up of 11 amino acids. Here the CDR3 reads CSARDLALYTF. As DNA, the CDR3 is TGCAGTGCTAGAGATTTGGCCTTATACACCTTC.

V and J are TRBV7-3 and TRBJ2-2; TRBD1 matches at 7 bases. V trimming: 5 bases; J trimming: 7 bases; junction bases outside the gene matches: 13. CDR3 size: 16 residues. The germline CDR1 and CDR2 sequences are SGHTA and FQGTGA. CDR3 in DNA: TGTGCCAGCAGCCCCAGGGGGTCCCTTAGCTTCGGGGAGCTGTTTTTT. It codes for CASSPRGSLSFGELFF.

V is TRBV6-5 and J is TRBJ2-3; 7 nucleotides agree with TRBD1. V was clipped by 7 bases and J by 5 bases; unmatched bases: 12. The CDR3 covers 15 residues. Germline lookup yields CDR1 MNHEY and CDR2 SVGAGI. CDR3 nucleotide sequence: TGTGCCAGCACCGGAAGTAAGGGGGCGGGAGATACGCAGTATTTT. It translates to CASTGSKGAGDTQYF.

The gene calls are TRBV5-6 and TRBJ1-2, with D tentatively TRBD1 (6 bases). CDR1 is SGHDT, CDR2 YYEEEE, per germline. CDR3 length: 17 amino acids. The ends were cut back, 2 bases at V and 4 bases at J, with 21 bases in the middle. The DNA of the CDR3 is TGTGCCAGCAGCTTCCCCCCCCCTACTGGGGGCCGCTATGGCTACACCTTC. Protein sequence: CASSFPPPTGGRYGYTF.

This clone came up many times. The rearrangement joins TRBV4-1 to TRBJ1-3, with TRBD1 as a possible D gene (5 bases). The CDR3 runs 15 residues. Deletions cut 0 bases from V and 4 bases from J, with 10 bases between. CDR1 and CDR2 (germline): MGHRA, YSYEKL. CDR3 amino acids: CASSQDLGPGNTIYF. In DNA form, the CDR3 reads TGCGCCAGCAGCCAAGACCTGGGGCCGGGAAACACCATATATTTT.

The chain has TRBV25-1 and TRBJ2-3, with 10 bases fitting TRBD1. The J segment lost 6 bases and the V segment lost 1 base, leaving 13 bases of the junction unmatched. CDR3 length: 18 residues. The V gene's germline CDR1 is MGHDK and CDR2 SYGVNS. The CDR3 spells CASSESVMGQGFGDTQYF. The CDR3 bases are TGTGCCAGCAGTGAATCCGTGATGGGACAGGGGTTTGGGGATACGCAGTATTTT.